This TCR beta chain was identified in a study of OX40 agonist ivuxolimab in advanced cancers. This clone was counted once. Assay used: immunoSEQ multiplex PCR; TCRdb lists only in-frame clones, some missing. Among roughly 64,000 clones, 70% to 90% were seen once, and the ten largest hold 3%. This CDR3 comprises 13 residues. CDR1 and CDR2 from the germline V gene are SNHLY and FYNNEI. Trimming took 1 base from V and 6 from J, leaving 7 bases between them. This clonotype was sampled from an adult with an advanced solid tumor such as melanoma, head and neck, liver or kidney cancer. Sequencing used CD4+ or CD8+ T cells sorted from blood, obtained in a trial of the OX40 agonist ivuxolimab. The chain couples TRBV2 to TRBJ2-1, with D unresolved. CDR3 nucleotides: TGTGCCAGCAGTGAAGAACGAACCAATGAGCAGTTCTTC. Translated, it gives CASSEERTNEQFF.